This T cell receptor (beta chain) was recorded in a study of blood T cell repertoires in COVID-19. On the study more broadly: The United States, Italy and Spain provided the acute and convalescent COVID-19 samples. Sources were T cells, B-cell-depleted T cells, or PBMCs; the material itself was cDNA or gDNA.

Some clones are missing from TCRdb's copy, which holds only in-frame ones; the method was immunoSEQ multiplex PCR. The table records a few hundred thousand clones, roughly 84% of them present only once. The germline CDR1 and CDR2 sequences are DFQATT and SNEGSKA (reference sequence). The length of the CDR3 is 11 residues. The trim removed 6 bases at V and 8 bases at J, leaving 5 bases unmatched. Sequenced input: peripheral blood. The TCR sequence derives from a man under 40 with active or convalescent COVID-19. This sequence joins TRBV20-1 and TRBJ1-1, with 8 positions matching TRBD1. The CDR3 region has the DNA TGCAGTGCACCGAGACAGGGGGAAGCTTTCTTT. This gives the protein CSAPRQGEAFF.